Below, 18 T cell receptor beta chains from the same sample are listed, as sequenced in a study of T cell changes during pregnancy in multiple sclerosis. Produced via immunoSEQ multiplex PCR; TCRdb's table is partial and in-frame only. The sample contains 60,000 to 65,000 clones, 90% of which appear only once. The sample consisted of peripheral blood, taken in the second trimester of pregnancy. The receptors come from a female donor in good health, enrolled as a control in a pregnancy study.

The chain carries TRBV19 and TRBJ2-7; no clear D gene. Trimming cost V 0 bases and J 1 base, with 7 bases left between them. The CDR3 loop spans 14 amino acids. CDR1 is LNHDA and CDR2 is SQIVND in the germline V gene (reference sequence). The CDR3 sequence: CASSIDGRSYEQYF. The DNA for the CDR3 is TGTGCCAGTAGTATAGATGGTCGGTCCTACGAGCAGTACTTC.

V and J are TRBV7-9 and TRBJ2-7; D gene unclear. CDR3 length: 13 amino acids. CDR1 is SEHNR and CDR2 is FQNEAQ in the germline V gene (reference sequence). V lost 5 bases and J lost 5, with 13 bases in between. CDR3 sequence reads: CASSPEAVNEQYF. The CDR3, as DNA: TGTGCCAGCAGCCCCGAGGCGGTGAACGAGCAGTACTTC. The full variable domain, with the rest looked up from reference TRBV7-9 and TRBJ2-7, is DTGVSQNPRHKITKRGQNVTFRCDPISEHNRLYWYRQTLGQGPEFLTYFQNEAQLEKSRLLSDRFSAERPKGSFSTLEIQRTEQGDSAMYLCASSPEAVNEQYFGPGTRLTVT.

The CDR3 sequence is CASSLSALGDGYTF. The CDR3 DNA follows: TGTGCCAGCAGCTTAAGCGCGTTGGGCGATGGCTACACCTTC. The rearrangement links TRBV7-3 to TRBJ1-2; D call uncertain. CDR3 length: 14 residues. Germline lookup yields CDR1 SGHTA and CDR2 FQGTGA. Trimming cost V 1 base and J 6 bases, with 12 bases left between them. Filled out from reference TRBV7-3 and TRBJ1-2, the complete variable domain reads GAGVSQTPSNKVTEKGKYVELRCDPISGHTALYWYRQSLGQGPEFLIYFQGTGAADDSGLPNDRFFAVRPEGSVSTLKIQRTERGDSAVYLCASSLSALGDGYTFGSGTRLTVV.

This clone appeared a single time. The J gene is TRBJ1-5, the V gene TRBV7-8; D gene uncertain. CDR3 length equals 14 residues. The germline V gene has CDR1 SGHVS and CDR2 FQNEAQ. With 5 bases removed from V and 4 bases from J, the gap between germline ends came to 12 bases. The CDR3 DNA reads as TGTGCCAGCAGCCCGAACTACGGAAATCAGCCCCAGCATTTT. Its protein product is CASSPNYGNQPQHF.

The J gene is TRBJ1-2, the V gene TRBV7-3; D is perhaps TRBD1 (6 bases). This CDR3 has 13 amino acids. Trimming shortened V by 3 bases and J by 7 bases, and 12 bases separated the two germline ends. The V gene's germline CDR1 is SGHTA and CDR2 FQGTGA. The CDR3 DNA reads as TGTGCCAGCAGCTTGGACAGTGCCGGTGGCTACACCTTC. Protein product: CASSLDSAGGYTF.

This chain connects TRBV11-3 to TRBJ2-5, with D uncertain. V lost 1 base and J 1 base, leaving 16 bases between the germline ends. Germline assignment: CDR1 SGHNT and CDR2 YENEEA. The CDR3 totals 17 residues. CDR3 in DNA: TGTGCCAGCAGCTTAGGAGATCGCGGCAGAGCCCAAGAGACCCAGTACTTC. It specifies CASSLGDRGRAQETQYF.

The V call is TRBV5-4, the J call TRBJ1-1; no definite D call. Trimming shortened V by 3 bases and J by 5 bases, and 17 bases separated the two germline ends. Per germline, CDR1 SGHNT and CDR2 YYREEE (reference sequence). The length of the CDR3 is 15 residues. The CDR3 reads CASSSVGMAGTEAFF. CDR3 nucleotide sequence: TGTGCCAGCAGCTCGGTAGGGATGGCGGGGACTGAAGCTTTCTTT.

This clone was seen a few times. This chain joins TRBV11-2 and TRBJ2-2; TRBD1 agrees at 9 bases. The CDR3 runs to 15 residues. From germline, CDR1 is SGHAT and CDR2 FQNNGV. V was pared by 3 bases and J by 6 bases, with 5 bases of the junction left unmatched. CDR3 sequence reads: CASSFNRGRSGELFF. The CDR3, as DNA: TGTGCCAGCAGCTTCAACAGGGGGCGTTCCGGGGAGCTGTTTTTT.

J is TRBJ1-1 and V is TRBV27; 7 bases align to TRBD1. Trimming removed 6 bases from V and 7 bases from J; junction bases left unmatched: 11. Germline V gene data show CDR1 as MNHEY and CDR2 as SMNVEV (reference sequence). This CDR3 spans 14 amino acids. CDR3 nucleotide sequence: TGTGCCAGCAGCCTCGATGAGGGGGCTGGTGAAGCTTTCTTT. Protein product: CASSLDEGAGEAFF.

The rearrangement joins TRBV6-6 to TRBJ1-1, with 8 bases that match TRBD1. Germline V gene data show CDR1 as MNHNY and CDR2 as SVGAGI (reference sequence). V lost 0 bases, J lost 4 bases, and 4 bases stayed unmatched. The CDR3 sequence is 15 residues long. The CDR3, as DNA: TGTGCCAGCAGTTACTCCGGACAGGGAGCCACTGAAGCTTTCTTT. Translating gives CASSYSGQGATEAFF.

Points on this clone: At one end, the junction sequence differs from germline, possibly due to a read error. The same CDR3 can be traced to other DNA sequences in this sample. The chain carries TRBV30 and TRBJ1-1; D possibly corresponds to TRBD1 (5 bases). The CDR3 is 13 residues long. Germline V gene lookup returns CDR1 GTSNPN and CDR2 SVGIG (reference sequence). CDR3 sequence: CAWSVAEDTEAFF. For the CDR3, the DNA is TGTGCCTGGAGTGTAGCCGAGGACACTGAAGCCTTCTTT.

The CDR3 loop reads CAISESGGGYTF. The CDR3 DNA reads TGTGCCATCAGTGAGTCCGGGGGTGGCTACACCTTC. This chain connects TRBV10-3 to TRBJ1-2; possibly TRBD1 for D (5 bases). Trimming pared 0 bases from V and 7 bases from J, leaving 6 bases between. This CDR3 is built from 12 residues. Per the germline V gene, CDR1 is ENHRY and CDR2 is SYGVKD.

This sequence joins TRBV2 and TRBJ1-3, with D perhaps matching TRBD1 (6 bases). The length of the CDR3 is 14 residues. V was pared by 10 bases and J by 5 bases, with 18 bases between. CDR1 and CDR2 (germline): SNHLY, FYNNEI. CDR3 DNA sequence: TGTGCCACTCACAGGGTTAGCTCCCGAAACACCATATATTTT. It encodes CATHRVSSRNTIYF.

The chain uses TRBV5-4 and TRBJ2-2, with D possibly matching TRBD1 (5 bases). CDR1 and CDR2 (germline): SGHNT, YYREEE (reference sequence). The CDR3 length is 12 residues. The V end was cut by 2 bases, the J end by 9 bases, with 8 bases between. CDR3 bases: TGTGCCAGCAGCTTACAGGAAAGGGAGCTGTTTTTT. This encodes CASSLQERELFF.

The chain employs TRBV5-1 and TRBJ2-7; 8 bases are shared with TRBD1. Looked up from germline, CDR1 is SGHRS and CDR2 is YFSETQ. This CDR3 is 14 amino acids long. Losses at the gene ends were 4 bases for V and 4 bases for J; bases not matched to a gene: 7. The CDR3 coding sequence is TGCGCCAGCAGCGGCGGGACAGGTCGGTACGAGCAGTACTTC. Its translation: CASSGGTGRYEQYF. Full variable domain (missing parts from reference TRBV5-1 and TRBJ2-7): KAGVTQTPRYLIKTRGQQVTLSCSPISGHRSVSWYQQTPGQGLQFLFEYFSETQRNKGNFPGRFSGRQFSNSRSEMNVSTLELGDSALYLCASSGGTGRYEQYFGPGTRLTVT.

This rearrangement joins TRBV5-4 to TRBJ2-7; D perhaps matches TRBD2 (6 bases). V was clipped by 5 bases and J by 0 bases, with 9 bases between them. Per germline, CDR1 SGHNT and CDR2 YYREEE (reference sequence). The CDR3 totals 13 residues. CDR3 residues: CASSPGGSYEQYF. CDR3 coding DNA: TGTGCCAGCAGTCCCGGGGGCTCCTACGAGCAGTACTTC.

The genes are TRBV7-8 and TRBJ1-2; D perhaps matches TRBD1 (6 bases). Germline CDR1 and CDR2: SGHVS and FQNEAQ. V lost 4 bases to trimming and J lost 2 bases, with 14 bases between them. The CDR3 spans 15 residues. CDR3 nucleotides: TGTGCCAGCAGCTCCGGGACAAACCCGAACTATGGCTACACCTTC. This sequence encodes CASSSGTNPNYGYTF.

This clone was recorded once. The chain combines TRBV27 with TRBJ1-6; TRBD1 matches at 8 bases. This CDR3 spans 14 amino acids. The trim removed 7 bases at V and 9 bases at J, leaving 8 bases unmatched. Germline V lookup: CDR1 MNHEY, CDR2 SMNVEV (reference sequence). In nucleotides, the CDR3 is TGTGCCAGCAAGTTTACCAGGGGGCCTTCACCCCTCCACTTT. Protein: CASKFTRGPSPLHF.